What follows are 11 T cell receptor beta chains derived from one specimen sequenced in a study of shared clonotypes between healthy human individuals. Data came from immunoSEQ multiplex PCR; TCRdb stores just in-frame clones and leaves some out. The sample holds about 2,200,000 clones; approximately 94% are singletons and the top ten take under 2%. The naive CD8 subset, CD45RO-negative cells positively selected for CCR7, excluded terminally differentiated effector memory CD45RA+ cells. The sample was naive CD8+ T cells from PBMCs. The receptors were gathered from a man aged 18 to 29 in good health. Some clones in this sample may be carry-over from other donors' samples.

This clone was counted a single time. V is TRBV11-2 and J is TRBJ2-5; 12 bases fit TRBD2. The CDR3 is 15 residues long. The germline V gene has CDR1 SGHAT and CDR2 FQNNGV. V dropped 6 bases and J dropped 5; count of bases not matched to a gene: 7. The CDR3 nucleotides are TGTGCCAGCAGGGAGACTAGCGGGAGCGGGGAGACCCAGTACTTC. Protein sequence: CASRETSGSGETQYF. Combining the CDR3 with reference TRBV11-2 and TRBJ2-5 gives the whole variable domain EAGVAQSPRYKIIEKRQSVAFWCNPISGHATLYWYQQILGQGPKLLIQFQNNGVVDDSQLPKDRFSAERLKGVDSTLKIQPAKLEDSAVYLCASRETSGSGETQYFGPGTRLLVL.

This rearrangement joins TRBV12-5 to TRBJ1-2; D call uncertain. Germline CDR1 and CDR2: LGHNT and FRNRAP. The CDR3 runs to 12 residues. The V end was cut by 2 bases, the J end by 3 bases, with 4 bases between. CDR3 in DNA: TGTGCTAGTGGTTTGTTGGACTATGGCTACACCTTC. Its protein product is CASGLLDYGYTF. The complete variable domain, with remaining parts taken from reference TRBV12-5 and TRBJ1-2, reads DARVTQTPRHKVTEMGQEVTMRCQPILGHNTVFWYRQTMMQGLELLAYFRNRAPLDDSGMPKDRFSAEMPDATLATLKIQPSEPRDSAVYFCASGLLDYGYTFGSGTRLTVV.

DNA of the CDR3: TGTGCCAGCAGCAAGCTTCGAAGCAGGGGCCAAGAGACCCAGTACTTC. Translating it yields CASSKLRSRGQETQYF. The V call is TRBV7-9, the J call TRBJ2-5; TRBD1 might be the D (6 bases). V lost 5 bases and J 1 base, leaving 17 bases between the germline ends. Germline CDR1 SEHNR, CDR2 FQNEAQ (reference sequence). CDR3 length: 16 amino acids.

This chain links TRBV30 with TRBJ2-7; 8 positions match TRBD2. The germline gives CDR1 GTSNPN, CDR2 SVGIG (reference sequence). This CDR3 spans 15 amino acids. Trimming cost V 0 bases and J 4 bases; bases outside gene matches: 8. The CDR3 loop is CAWSVPGRGLYEQYF. In DNA form, the CDR3 reads TGTGCCTGGAGTGTACCCGGGAGGGGACTGTACGAGCAGTACTTC.

This rearrangement joins TRBV27 to TRBJ2-3; no firm D call. This CDR3 contains 15 residues. Germline lookup yields CDR1 MNHEY and CDR2 SMNVEV (reference sequence). V was shortened by 5 bases and J by 0 bases, with 12 bases between the two germline ends. The DNA of the CDR3 is TGTGCCAGCAGTACAGAAATTACTAGCACAGATACGCAGTATTTT. Residues: CASSTEITSTDTQYF.

V and J are TRBV27 and TRBJ2-1; tentatively, D is TRBD1 (5 bases). CDR3 length: 13 residues. From germline, CDR1 is MNHEY and CDR2 SMNVEV (reference sequence). V lost 4 bases and J 8 bases, leaving 12 bases between the germline ends. The DNA for the CDR3 is TGTGCCAGCAGTTCAGGGATATTGGATGAGCAGTTCTTC. Residues: CASSSGILDEQFF.

This chain connects TRBV7-8 to TRBJ2-1; 12 nucleotides line up with TRBD1. CDR1 and CDR2 (germline): SGHVS, FQNEAQ. This CDR3 comprises 17 residues. With V trimmed by 1 base and J by 8 bases, 9 bases remained unmatched. The CDR3 sequence: CASSLGVGTGGLDEQFF. CDR3 in DNA: TGTGCCAGCAGCTTAGGGGTTGGGACAGGGGGCCTCGATGAGCAGTTCTTC.

The chain has TRBV5-1 and TRBJ2-3; 10 bases fit TRBD1. This CDR3 is built from 14 residues. Germline V gene sequence: CDR1 SGHRS, CDR2 YFSETQ. V trimming: 7 bases; J trimming: 4 bases; junction bases outside the gene matches: 6. For the CDR3, the DNA is TGCGCCAGCGGGGACAGGGGAATGCCAGATACGCAGTATTTT. It encodes CASGDRGMPDTQYF.

In its sample, this clone was seen once. The gene calls are TRBV5-1 and TRBJ2-7; 9 nucleotides agree with TRBD1. V trimming: 4 bases; J trimming: 7 bases; junction bases outside the gene matches: 12. The V gene's germline CDR1 is SGHRS and CDR2 YFSETQ. The CDR3 has 15 amino acids. The CDR3 region is CASSMWGQGTEEQYF. CDR3 sequence (DNA): TGCGCCAGCAGCATGTGGGGACAGGGAACGGAAGAGCAGTACTTC.

This clone was seen only once. V gene TRBV29-1 combines with J gene TRBJ2-5, with 7 bases aligning to TRBD1. The germline gives CDR1 SQVTM, CDR2 ANQGSEA. V trimming: 4 bases; J trimming: 5 bases; junction bases outside the gene matches: 10. This CDR3 region has 14 residues. CDR3 sequence reads: CSVGPGQALETQYF. The CDR3 nucleotides read TGCAGCGTTGGCCCCGGACAGGCCCTGGAGACCCAGTACTTC.

The chain joins TRBV7-3 to TRBJ2-1, with D tentatively TRBD2 (6 bases). V dropped 1 base and J dropped 5 bases, with 18 bases sitting between them. The germline gives CDR1 SGHTA, CDR2 FQGTGA. The length of the CDR3 is 17 residues. Written as DNA, the CDR3 is TGTGCCAGCAGCTTAATTCGGAGGGCCAAGGGAAACAATGAGCAGTTCTTC. Translated, it gives CASSLIRRAKGNNEQFF.